These 8 T cell receptor beta chains originate from one sample sequenced in a study of cytomegalovirus exposure and HLA in healthy donors. PCR used 60 Vbeta primers and 13 Jbeta primers. The repertoire was sequenced with immunoSEQ multiplex PCR; TCRdb's copy has only in-frame clones and lacks some. The data contain fewer than 200,000 clones, approximately 80% of them singletons. The sample consisted of PBMCs. These receptors were obtained from a woman aged 45-59 years in good health and CMV-seronegative.

V and J are TRBV5-1 and TRBJ2-1; D is possibly TRBD1 (5 bases). CDR1 is SGHRS, CDR2 YFSETQ, per germline. CDR3 length: 15 residues. The V and J ends lost 7 bases and 7 bases respectively, with 21 bases between them. The CDR3 reads CASVLGPNILNEQFF. CDR3 DNA: TGCGCCAGCGTTCTGGGGCCGAACATACTAAATGAGCAGTTCTTC.

Only one count was recorded for this clone. The chain is built from TRBV28 and TRBJ1-3; TRBD1 agrees at 7 bases. Germline trimming cut 5 bases from V and 9 bases from J; bases unmatched to any gene: 13. CDR3 length: 15 residues. Germline CDR1 reads MDHEN; CDR2 reads SYDVKM. For the CDR3, the DNA is TGTGCCAGCAGTCCTGTCACAGGGGCGGAACCCACCATATATTTT. Translating it yields CASSPVTGAEPTIYF.

The chain carries TRBV5-5 and TRBJ1-1; D is uncertain. V shed 0 bases and J shed 9 bases, with 12 bases lying between them. CDR1 and CDR2 from the germline V gene are SGHKS and YYEKEE (reference sequence). The CDR3 is 13 residues long. Written as DNA, the CDR3 is TGTGCCAGCAGCTTGGGTATACAGTCAAAAGCTTTCTTT. Translation: CASSLGIQSKAFF.

This rearrangement joins TRBV15 to TRBJ2-5; 7 nucleotides align to TRBD2. Germline CDR1 reads LNHNV; CDR2 reads YYDKDF (reference sequence). The CDR3 contains 18 residues. Unmatched junction bases numbered 15, after V lost 0 bases and J lost 5 bases. CDR3 nucleotides: TGTGCCACCAGCAGAGATGAAGGGAGACTAGCCCTTGGGGAGACCCAGTACTTC. Its translation: CATSRDEGRLALGETQYF.

With regard to this clone: At one end, the junction sequence differs from germline, possibly due to a read error. The chain recombines TRBV13 with TRBJ2-1, with D perhaps TRBD2 (6 bases). In germline, CDR1 is PRHDT, CDR2 FYEKMQ (reference sequence). The length of the CDR3 is 14 residues. DNA of the CDR3: TGTGCCAGCAGCGCGGGAAACTCCTACAATGAGCATTTCTTC. Encoded protein: CASSAGNSYNEHFF.

This sequence joins TRBV10-1 and TRBJ2-1, with 10 bases lining up with TRBD2. This CDR3 spans 16 amino acids. Germline loops: CDR1 WNHNN, CDR2 SYGVQD (reference sequence). The junction had 7 bases not matched to a gene; V was cut back by 2 bases and J by 6 bases. CDR3 sequence reads: CASSETPLAGSNEQFF. The CDR3 DNA reads as TGCGCCAGCAGTGAGACCCCACTAGCGGGAAGCAATGAGCAGTTCTTC.

The V gene is TRBV27, the J gene TRBJ2-5; D might be TRBD2 (5 bases). CDR3 length equals 16 residues. In germline, CDR1 is MNHEY, CDR2 SMNVEV (reference sequence). Deletions cut 4 bases from V and 4 bases from J, with 19 bases between. CDR3 protein: CASSSLGDPSGETQYF. DNA of the CDR3: TGTGCCAGCAGTTCCCTGGGAGACCCAAGTGGAGAGACCCAGTACTTC.

This chain joins TRBV7-9 and TRBJ2-4; D ambiguous. Germline values: CDR1 SEHNR, CDR2 FQNEAQ (reference sequence). Trimming pared 5 bases from V and 0 bases from J, leaving 11 bases between. This CDR3 has 15 amino acids. CDR3 coding DNA: TGTGCCAGCAGCCTGGGCTCAGTAGCCAAAAACATTCAGTACTTC. Translation: CASSLGSVAKNIQYF.